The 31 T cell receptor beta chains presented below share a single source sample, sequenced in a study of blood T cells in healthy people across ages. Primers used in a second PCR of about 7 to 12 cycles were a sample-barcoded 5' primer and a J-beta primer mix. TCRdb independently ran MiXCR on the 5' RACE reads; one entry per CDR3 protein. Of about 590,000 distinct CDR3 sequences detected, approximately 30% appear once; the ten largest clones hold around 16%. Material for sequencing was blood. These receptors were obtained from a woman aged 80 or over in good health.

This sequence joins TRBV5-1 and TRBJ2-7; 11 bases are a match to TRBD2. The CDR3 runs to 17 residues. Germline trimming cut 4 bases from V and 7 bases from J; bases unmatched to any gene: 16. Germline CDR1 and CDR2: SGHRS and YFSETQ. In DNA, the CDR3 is TGCGCCAGCAGCAATTCCCCCCTAGCGGGAGGATTTGATGAGCAGTACTTC. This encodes CASSNSPLAGGFDEQYF.

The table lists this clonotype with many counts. CDR3 nucleotides: TGTGCCATCAGTGAGGAAGGACAGGGGTATCGTAGGGGCTACACCTTC. Its translation is CAISEEGQGYRRGYTF. This chain uses TRBV10-3 with TRBJ1-2, with 9 bases lining up with TRBD1. The CDR3 loop spans 16 amino acids. Trimming removed 2 bases from V and 8 bases from J; junction bases left unmatched: 12. Germline V gene data show CDR1 as ENHRY and CDR2 as SYGVKD.

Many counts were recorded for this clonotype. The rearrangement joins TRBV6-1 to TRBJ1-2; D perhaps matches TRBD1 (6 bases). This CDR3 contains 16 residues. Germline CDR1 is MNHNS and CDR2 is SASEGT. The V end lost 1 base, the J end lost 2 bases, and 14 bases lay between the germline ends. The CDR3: CASSEVLRQENYGYTF. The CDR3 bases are TGTGCCAGCAGTGAAGTATTGAGACAGGAGAACTATGGCTACACCTTC.

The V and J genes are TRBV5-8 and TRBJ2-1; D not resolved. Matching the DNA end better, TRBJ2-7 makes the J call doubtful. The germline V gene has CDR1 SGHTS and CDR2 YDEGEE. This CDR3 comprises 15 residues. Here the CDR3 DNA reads TGTGCCAGCAGCTTTGGCAGAAGCTCCTACAATGAGCAGTACTTC. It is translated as CASSFGRSSYNEQYF.

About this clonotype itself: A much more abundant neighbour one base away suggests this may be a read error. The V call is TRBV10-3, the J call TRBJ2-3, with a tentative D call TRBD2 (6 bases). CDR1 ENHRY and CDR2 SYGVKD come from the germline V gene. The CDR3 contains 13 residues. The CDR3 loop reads CAVRPSGTDTQYF. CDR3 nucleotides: TGTGCCGTCAGGCCTAGCGGCACAGATACGCAGTATTTT.

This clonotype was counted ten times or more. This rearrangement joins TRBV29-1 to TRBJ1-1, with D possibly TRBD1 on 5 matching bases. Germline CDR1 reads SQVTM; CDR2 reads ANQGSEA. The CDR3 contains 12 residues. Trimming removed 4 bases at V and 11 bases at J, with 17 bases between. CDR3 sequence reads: CSVGQGASRAFF. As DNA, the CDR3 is TGCAGCGTTGGGCAGGGCGCCTCGAGGGCTTTCTTT.

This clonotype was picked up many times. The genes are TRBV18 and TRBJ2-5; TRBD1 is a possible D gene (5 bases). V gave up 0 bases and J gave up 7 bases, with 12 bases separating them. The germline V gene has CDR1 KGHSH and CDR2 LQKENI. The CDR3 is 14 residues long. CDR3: CASSPPTVTGTQYF. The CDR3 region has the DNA TGTGCCAGCTCACCACCGACAGTGACCGGGACCCAGTACTTC. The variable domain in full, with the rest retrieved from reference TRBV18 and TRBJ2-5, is NAGVMQNPRHLVRRRGQEARLRCSPMKGHSHVYWYRQLPEEGLKFMVYLQKENIIDESGMPKERFSAEFPKEGPSILRIQQVVRGDSAAYFCASSPPTVTGTQYFGPGTRLLVL.

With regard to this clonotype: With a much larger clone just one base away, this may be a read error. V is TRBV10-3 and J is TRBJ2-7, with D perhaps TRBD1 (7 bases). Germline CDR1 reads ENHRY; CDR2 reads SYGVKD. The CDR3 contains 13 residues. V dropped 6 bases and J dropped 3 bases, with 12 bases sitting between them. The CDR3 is CAIRGGQSYEQYF. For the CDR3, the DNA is TGTGCCATCAGGGGGGGACAGAGCTACGAGCAGTACTTC.

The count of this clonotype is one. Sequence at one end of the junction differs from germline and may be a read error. The CDR3 DNA is TGTGCTAGCAGCTTAGTGGCGACTAGCTCCTACAATGAGCAGTACTTC. It yields the protein CASSLVATSSYNEQYF. The rearrangement links TRBV7-2 to TRBJ2-4; 7 positions match TRBD2. Germline V gene lookup returns CDR1 SGHTA and CDR2 FQGNSA. This CDR3 is 16 amino acids long.

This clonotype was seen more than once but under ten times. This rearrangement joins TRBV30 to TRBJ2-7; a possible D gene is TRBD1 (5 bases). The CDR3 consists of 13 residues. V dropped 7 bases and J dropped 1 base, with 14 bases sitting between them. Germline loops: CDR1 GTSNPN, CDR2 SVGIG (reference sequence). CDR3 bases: TGTGCCTCCATAAAGGGGATTTCCTACGAGCAGTACTTC. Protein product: CASIKGISYEQYF.

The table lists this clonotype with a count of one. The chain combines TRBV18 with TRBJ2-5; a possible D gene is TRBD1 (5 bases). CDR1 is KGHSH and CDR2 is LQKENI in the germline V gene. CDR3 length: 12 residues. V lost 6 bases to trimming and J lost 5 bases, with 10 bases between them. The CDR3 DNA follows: TGTGCCAGCTCTCAGGGTCGGGAGACCCAGTACTTC. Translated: CASSQGRETQYF.

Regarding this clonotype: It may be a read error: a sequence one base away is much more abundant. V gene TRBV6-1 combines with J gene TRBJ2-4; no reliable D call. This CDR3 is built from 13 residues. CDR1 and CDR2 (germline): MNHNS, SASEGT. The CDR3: CASVQGAKIIQYF. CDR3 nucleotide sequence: TGTGCCAGCGTCCAAGGAGCCAAAATCATTCAGTACTTC.

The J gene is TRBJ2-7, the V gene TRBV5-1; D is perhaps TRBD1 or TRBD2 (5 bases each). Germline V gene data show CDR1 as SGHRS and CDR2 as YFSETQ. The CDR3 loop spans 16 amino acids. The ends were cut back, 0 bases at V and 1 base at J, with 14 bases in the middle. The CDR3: CASSLVGGPWSYEQYF. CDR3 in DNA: TGCGCCAGCAGCTTGGTTGGGGGTCCTTGGTCCTACGAGCAGTACTTC.

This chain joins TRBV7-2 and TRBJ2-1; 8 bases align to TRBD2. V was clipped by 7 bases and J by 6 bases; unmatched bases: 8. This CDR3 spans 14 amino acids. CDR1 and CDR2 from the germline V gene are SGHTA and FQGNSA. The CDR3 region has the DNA TGTGCCAGCACCCTCGGACTAGCTACCAATGAGCAGTTCTTC. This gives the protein CASTLGLATNEQFF.

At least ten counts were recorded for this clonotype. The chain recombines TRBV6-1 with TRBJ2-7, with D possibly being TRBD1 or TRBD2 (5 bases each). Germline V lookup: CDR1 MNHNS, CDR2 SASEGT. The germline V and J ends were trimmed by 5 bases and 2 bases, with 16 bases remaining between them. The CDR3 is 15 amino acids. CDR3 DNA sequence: TGTGCCAGCAGTCTAGAGGGGTCGATGACCTACGAGCAGTACTTC. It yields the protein CASSLEGSMTYEQYF.

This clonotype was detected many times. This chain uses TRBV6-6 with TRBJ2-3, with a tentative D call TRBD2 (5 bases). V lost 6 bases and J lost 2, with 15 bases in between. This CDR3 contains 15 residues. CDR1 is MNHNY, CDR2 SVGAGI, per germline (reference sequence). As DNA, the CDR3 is TGTGCCAGCAGCGCGCAGCGGACCAACACAGATACGCAGTATTTT. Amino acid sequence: CASSAQRTNTDTQYF.

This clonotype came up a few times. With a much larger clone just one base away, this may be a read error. The CDR3: CSASKWTSGGINVVQYF. CDR3 coding DNA: TGCAGTGCTAGTAAATGGACTAGCGGGGGGATAAATGTTGTGCAGTACTTC. The chain uses TRBV20-1 and TRBJ2-5; 14 bases fit TRBD2. V trimming: 3 bases; J trimming: 11 bases; junction bases outside the gene matches: 17. From germline, CDR1 is DFQATT and CDR2 SNEGSKA (reference sequence). There are 17 residues in the CDR3.

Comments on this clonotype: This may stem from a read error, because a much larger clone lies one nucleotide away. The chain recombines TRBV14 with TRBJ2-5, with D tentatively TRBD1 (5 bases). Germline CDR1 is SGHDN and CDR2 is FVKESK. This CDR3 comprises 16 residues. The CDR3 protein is CANSQEAGLGQETQYF. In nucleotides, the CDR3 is TGTGCCAACAGCCAAGAGGCAGGGCTGGGGCAAGAGACCCAGTACTTC.

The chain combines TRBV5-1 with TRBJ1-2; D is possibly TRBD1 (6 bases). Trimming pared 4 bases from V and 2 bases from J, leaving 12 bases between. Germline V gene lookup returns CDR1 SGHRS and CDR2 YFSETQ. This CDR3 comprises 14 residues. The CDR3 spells CASSDGQLNYGYTF. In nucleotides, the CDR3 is TGCGCCAGCAGCGACGGACAGTTGAACTATGGCTACACCTTC. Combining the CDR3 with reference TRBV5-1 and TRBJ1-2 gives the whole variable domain KAGVTQTPRYLIKTRGQQVTLSCSPISGHRSVSWYQQTPGQGLQFLFEYFSETQRNKGNFPGRFSGRQFSNSRSEMNVSTLELGDSALYLCASSDGQLNYGYTFGSGTRLTVV.

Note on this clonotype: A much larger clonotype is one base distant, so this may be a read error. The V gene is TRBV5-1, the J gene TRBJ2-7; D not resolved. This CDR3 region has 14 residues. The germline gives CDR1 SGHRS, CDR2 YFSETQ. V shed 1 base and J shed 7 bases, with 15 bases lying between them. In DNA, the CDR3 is TGCGCCAGCAGCTTGTATGGCAGCTACAATGAGCAGTACTTC. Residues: CASSLYGSYNEQYF.

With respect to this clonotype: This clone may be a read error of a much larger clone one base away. The chain's CDR3 is CAWMTLGRGLGGYTF. The CDR3 coding sequence is TGTGCCTGGATGACCCTGGGACGGGGATTAGGAGGCTACACCTTC. V is TRBV30 and J is TRBJ1-2, with D maybe TRBD1 (5 bases). Germline loops: CDR1 GTSNPN, CDR2 SVGIG (reference sequence). Trimming removed 4 bases from V and 8 bases from J, with 23 bases in between. The CDR3 consists of 15 residues.

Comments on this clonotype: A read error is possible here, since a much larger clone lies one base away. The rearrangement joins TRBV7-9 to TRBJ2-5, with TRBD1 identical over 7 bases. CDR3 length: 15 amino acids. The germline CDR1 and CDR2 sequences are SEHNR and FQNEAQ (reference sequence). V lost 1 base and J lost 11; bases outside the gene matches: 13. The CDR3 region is CASSLGRGYGNEQYF. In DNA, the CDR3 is TGTGCCAGCAGCTTAGGCAGGGGGTACGGGAATGAGCAGTACTTC.

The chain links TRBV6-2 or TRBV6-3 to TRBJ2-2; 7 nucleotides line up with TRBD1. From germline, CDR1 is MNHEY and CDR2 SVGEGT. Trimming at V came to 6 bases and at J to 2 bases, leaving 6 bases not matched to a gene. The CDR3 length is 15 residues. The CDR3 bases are TGTGCCAGCAGATTGGGACAGATTAACACCGGGGAGCTGTTTTTT. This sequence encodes CASRLGQINTGELFF.

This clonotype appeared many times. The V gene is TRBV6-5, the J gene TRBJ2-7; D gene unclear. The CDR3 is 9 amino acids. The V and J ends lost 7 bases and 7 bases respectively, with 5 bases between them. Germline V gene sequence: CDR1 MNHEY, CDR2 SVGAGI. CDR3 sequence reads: CASIREQYF. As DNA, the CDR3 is TGTGCCAGCATAAGGGAGCAGTACTTC.

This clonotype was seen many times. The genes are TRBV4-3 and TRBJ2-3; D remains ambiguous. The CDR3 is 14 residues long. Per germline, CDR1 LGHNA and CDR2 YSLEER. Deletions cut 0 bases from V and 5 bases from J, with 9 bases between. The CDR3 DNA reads TGCGCCAGCAGCCAAGATTTGGCTCAAGATACGCAGTATTTT. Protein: CASSQDLAQDTQYF.

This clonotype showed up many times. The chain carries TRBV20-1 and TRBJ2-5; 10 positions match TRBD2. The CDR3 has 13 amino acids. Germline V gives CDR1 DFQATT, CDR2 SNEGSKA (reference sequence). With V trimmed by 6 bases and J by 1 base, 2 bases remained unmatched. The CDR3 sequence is CSAASGGQETQYF. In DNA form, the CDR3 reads TGCAGTGCCGCTAGCGGGGGCCAAGAGACCCAGTACTTC.

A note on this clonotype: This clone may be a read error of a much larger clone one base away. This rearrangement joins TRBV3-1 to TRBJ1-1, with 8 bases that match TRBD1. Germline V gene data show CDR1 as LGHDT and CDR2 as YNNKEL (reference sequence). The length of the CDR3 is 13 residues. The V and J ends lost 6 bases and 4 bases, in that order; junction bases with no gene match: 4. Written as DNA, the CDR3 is TGTGCCAGCAGAACAGGGGGAACCACTGAAGCTTTCTTT. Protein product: CASRTGGTTEAFF. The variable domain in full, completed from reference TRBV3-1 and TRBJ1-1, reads DTAVSQTPKYLVTQMGNDKSIKCEQNLGHDTMYWYKQDSKKFLKIMFSYNNKELIINETVPNRFSPKSPDKAHLNLHINSLELGDSAVYFCASRTGGTTEAFFGQGTRLTVV.

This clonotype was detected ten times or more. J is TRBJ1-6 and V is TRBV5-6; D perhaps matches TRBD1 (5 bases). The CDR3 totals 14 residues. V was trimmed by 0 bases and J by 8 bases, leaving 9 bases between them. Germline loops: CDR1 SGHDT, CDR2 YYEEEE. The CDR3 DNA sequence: TGTGCCAGCAGCTTGGGACAGTCATATTCACCCCTCCACTTT. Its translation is CASSLGQSYSPLHF.

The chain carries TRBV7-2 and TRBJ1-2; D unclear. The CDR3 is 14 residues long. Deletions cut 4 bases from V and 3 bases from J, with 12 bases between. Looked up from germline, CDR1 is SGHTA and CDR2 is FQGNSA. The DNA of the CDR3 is TGTGCCAGCAGCTCACAGAGGGCTGACTATGGCTACACCTTC. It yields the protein CASSSQRADYGYTF.

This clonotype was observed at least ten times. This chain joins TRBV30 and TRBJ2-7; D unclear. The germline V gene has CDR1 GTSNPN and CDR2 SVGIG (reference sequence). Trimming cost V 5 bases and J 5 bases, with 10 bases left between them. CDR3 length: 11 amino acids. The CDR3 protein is CAWSAENEQYF. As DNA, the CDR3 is TGTGCCTGGTCGGCGGAGAACGAGCAGTACTTC.

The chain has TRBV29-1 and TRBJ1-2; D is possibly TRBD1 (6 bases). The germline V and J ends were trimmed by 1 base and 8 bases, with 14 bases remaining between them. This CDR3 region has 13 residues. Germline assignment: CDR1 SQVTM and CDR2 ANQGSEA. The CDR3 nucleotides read TGCAGCGTTGAAGGCCAGGGGAGGGTCGGCTACACCTTC. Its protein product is CSVEGQGRVGYTF.